These 2 T cell receptor beta chains came from one sample sequenced in a study of identifying expanded T cells in peripheral blood. This table comes from immunoSEQ multiplex PCR, and its TCRdb copy is limited to in-frame clones, with some not included. The sample contains some 95,000 clones, around 90% of which appear only once. Sequencing was done on a sample of blood. The receptors shown here come from a person aged 18-70 years in good health.

Comments on this clone: Within the sample, other DNA sequences also encode this same CDR3. The rearrangement joins TRBV6-5 to TRBJ1-2; TRBD1 aligns across 11 bases. The trim removed 2 bases at V and 2 bases at J, leaving 4 bases unmatched. CDR1 and CDR2 (germline): MNHEY, SVGAGI. The CDR3 consists of 16 residues. In DNA, the CDR3 is TGTGCCAGCAGTTACGTGAGGACAGGGGGCAACTATGGCTACACCTTC. It codes for CASSYVRTGGNYGYTF.

In its sample, this clone was seen once. The rearrangement joins TRBV7-8 to TRBJ1-3; no reliable D call. With 1 base removed from V and 2 bases from J, the gap between germline ends came to 12 bases. This CDR3 has 16 amino acids. The germline gives CDR1 SGHVS, CDR2 FQNEAQ. CDR3 bases: TGTGCCAGCAGCTTAGGTGGGTTCCTGCCTGGAAACACCATATATTTT. Its translation: CASSLGGFLPGNTIYF.